These 9 T cell receptor beta chains were all obtained from the same sample, sequenced in a study of Ad26.COV2.S vaccination and SARS-CoV-2 variants. The sample's treatment: over 15 received Ad26.COV2.S at low or high dose, single or two shots; roughly five received placebo; per-sample allocation not given. The investigators took samples on day 63 after the first vaccine or placebo injection. TCRdb's table, derived via immunoSEQ multiplex PCR, lists solely in-frame clones and lacks some. The sample has roughly 380,000 clones; roughly 90% are singletons. The specimen comprised peripheral blood, sampled in a trial of Ad26.COV2.S vaccine versus placebo. These receptors were obtained from a person between 18 and 60 years old who received the Ad26.COV2.S COVID-19 vaccine or a placebo.

The chain couples TRBV3-1 (or the pseudogene TRBV3-2) to TRBJ2-7; D is possibly TRBD2 (5 bases). V was pared by 0 bases and J by 6 bases, with 18 bases between. Per germline, CDR1 LGHDT and CDR2 YNNKEL (reference sequence). The CDR3 has 16 amino acids. Written as DNA, the CDR3 is TGTGCCAGCAGCCAAGATTGTTTCGAGGGATGGTGCGAGCAGTACTTC. As protein: CASSQDCFEGWCEQYF.

In its sample, this clone was seen a few times. The J gene is TRBJ2-3, the V gene TRBV6-4; the D gene could be TRBD1 or TRBD2 (5 bases each). V gave up 2 bases and J gave up 3 bases, with 9 bases separating them. Germline V gives CDR1 MRHNA, CDR2 SNTAGT. The CDR3 has 14 residues. The CDR3 is CASSDGRETDTQYF. The DNA for the CDR3 is TGTGCCAGCAGTGACGGCAGGGAGACAGATACGCAGTATTTT.

The chain is built from TRBV6-5 and TRBJ2-7; 11 bases align to TRBD2. Germline CDR1 and CDR2: MNHEY and SVGAGI. The CDR3 contains 14 residues. The J segment lost 1 base and the V segment lost 4 bases, leaving 0 bases of the junction unmatched. The CDR3 here is CASSSSGGSYEQYF. The CDR3 DNA reads TGTGCCAGCAGTTCTAGCGGGGGGTCCTACGAGCAGTACTTC.

V and J are TRBV2 and TRBJ1-4; D unclear. The length of the CDR3 is 17 residues. Germline V gives CDR1 SNHLY, CDR2 FYNNEI. Deletions cut 4 bases from V and 0 bases from J, with 15 bases between. The CDR3 DNA is TGTGCCAGCAGTGTACCGCTTCACCGACCAACTAATGAAAAACTGTTTTTT. Amino acids: CASSVPLHRPTNEKLFF.

The V call is TRBV20-1, the J call TRBJ2-3, with unresolved D. The ends were cut back, 1 base at V and 3 bases at J, with 2 bases in the middle. Germline loops: CDR1 DFQATT, CDR2 SNEGSKA (reference sequence). The CDR3 consists of 11 residues. CDR3 sequence reads: CSARVTDTQYF. CDR3 sequence (DNA): TGCAGTGCTAGAGTTACAGATACGCAGTATTTT.

This clone has more than one count but fewer than ten. J is TRBJ1-4 and V is TRBV28; the match to TRBD1 covers 7 bases. This CDR3 spans 15 amino acids. Germline V gives CDR1 MDHEN, CDR2 SYDVKM. The V segment lost 2 bases and the J segment 6 bases; nucleotides outside the gene matches: 6. CDR3 protein: CASSLTGGGYEKLFF. For the CDR3, the DNA is TGTGCCAGCAGTTTAACGGGAGGGGGCTATGAAAAACTGTTTTTT.

This chain links TRBV6-2 or TRBV6-3 with TRBJ2-1; 7 positions agree with TRBD1. The CDR3 is 15 residues long. V dropped 0 bases and J dropped 4; count of bases not matched to a gene: 3. Per the germline V gene, CDR1 is MNHEY and CDR2 is SVGEGT. The CDR3 spells CASSYSTGYYNEQFF. The CDR3 nucleotides are TGTGCCAGCAGTTACTCGACAGGGTATTACAATGAGCAGTTCTTC.

The chain employs TRBV6-2 or TRBV6-3 and TRBJ1-1; 9 bases are a match to TRBD1. With 3 bases clipped from V and 6 bases from J, the junction kept 8 bases outside the gene matches. CDR3 length equals 15 residues. Germline values: CDR1 MNHEY, CDR2 SVGEGT. The CDR3 region is CASSYWDRDSPEAFF. The CDR3 DNA reads as TGTGCCAGCAGTTATTGGGACAGGGATAGTCCTGAAGCTTTCTTT.

This sequence joins TRBV7-3 and TRBJ1-1; 7 positions agree with TRBD1. The germline V gene encodes CDR1 SGHTA and CDR2 FQGTGA. This CDR3 region has 13 residues. The junction had 6 bases not matched to a gene; V was cut back by 4 bases and J by 7 bases. The DNA for the CDR3 is TGTGCCAGCAGCTGGAAATCAGGGGGTGAAGCTTTCTTT. It is translated as CASSWKSGGEAFF. Based on the CDR3 plus reference TRBV7-3 and TRBJ1-1, the full variable domain is GAGVSQTPSNKVTEKGKYVELRCDPISGHTALYWYRQSLGQGPEFLIYFQGTGAADDSGLPNDRFFAVRPEGSVSTLKIQRTERGDSAVYLCASSWKSGGEAFFGQGTRLTVV.